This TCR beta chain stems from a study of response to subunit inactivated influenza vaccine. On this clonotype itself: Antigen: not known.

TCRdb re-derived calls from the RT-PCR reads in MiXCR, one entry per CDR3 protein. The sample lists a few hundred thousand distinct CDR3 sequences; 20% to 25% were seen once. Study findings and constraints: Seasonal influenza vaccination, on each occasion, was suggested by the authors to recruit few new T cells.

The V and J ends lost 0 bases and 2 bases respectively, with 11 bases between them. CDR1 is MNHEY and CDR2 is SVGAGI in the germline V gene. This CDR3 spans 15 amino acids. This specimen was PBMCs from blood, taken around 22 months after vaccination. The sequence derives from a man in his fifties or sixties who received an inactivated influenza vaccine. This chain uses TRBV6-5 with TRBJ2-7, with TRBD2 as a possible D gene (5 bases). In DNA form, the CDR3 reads TGTGCCAGCAGTTACTCGATGGGGAGCCCCTACGAGCAGTACTTC. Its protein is CASSYSMGSPYEQYF.